A single sample is the source of the 2 T cell receptor beta chains below, sequenced in a study of T cell repertoires in cytomegalovirus infection. Their target antigens are unknown. TCRdb reprocessed the reads with MiXCR, giving one entry per CDR3 protein. The sample lists about 150,000 distinct CDR3 sequences, 30% to 40% seen once, with around half in the top ten. The sample consisted of CD8+ T cells from cultured PBMCs, taken from culture after CMV antigen stimulation. These receptors were taken from a human donor in good health (CMV status not recorded). Some clones in this sample may be carry-over from other donors' samples.

The chain carries TRBV20-1 and TRBJ1-2; 9 nucleotides agree with TRBD1. Germline V gene sequence: CDR1 DFQATT, CDR2 SNEGSKA (reference sequence). The CDR3 contains 14 residues. With V trimmed by 6 bases and J by 2 bases, 7 bases remained unmatched. For the CDR3, the DNA is TGCAGTGCAAGGGGACAGGGCAGGAACTATGGCTACACCTTC. It encodes CSARGQGRNYGYTF.

This clonotype came up a few times. J is TRBJ1-2 and V is TRBV19; 7 bases fit TRBD1. The CDR3 consists of 15 residues. Germline lookup yields CDR1 LNHDA and CDR2 SQIVND (reference sequence). V was pared by 3 bases and J by 4 bases, with 8 bases of the junction left unmatched. For the CDR3, the DNA is TGTGCCAGTAGTATCCCCGCGACAGGGATCTATGGCTACACCTTC. Translating gives CASSIPATGIYGYTF.